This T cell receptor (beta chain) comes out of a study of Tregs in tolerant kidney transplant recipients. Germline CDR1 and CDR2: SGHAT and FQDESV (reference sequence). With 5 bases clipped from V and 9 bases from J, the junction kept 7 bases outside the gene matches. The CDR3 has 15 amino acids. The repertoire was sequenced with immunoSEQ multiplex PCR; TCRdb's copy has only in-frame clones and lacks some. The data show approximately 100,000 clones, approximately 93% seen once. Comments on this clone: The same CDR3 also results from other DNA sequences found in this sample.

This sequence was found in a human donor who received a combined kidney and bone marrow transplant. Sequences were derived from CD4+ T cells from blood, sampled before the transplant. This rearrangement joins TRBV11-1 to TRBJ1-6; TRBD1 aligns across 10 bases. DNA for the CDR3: TGTGCCAGCAGCCCGGACAGGGGGATACCTTCACCCCTCCACTTT. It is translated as CASSPDRGIPSPLHF. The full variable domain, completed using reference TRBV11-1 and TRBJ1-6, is EAEVAQSPRYKITEKSQAVAFWCDPISGHATLYWYRQILGQGPELLVQFQDESVVDDSQLPKDRFSAERLKGVDSTLKIQPAELGDSAMYLCASSPDRGIPSPLHFGNGTRLTVT.